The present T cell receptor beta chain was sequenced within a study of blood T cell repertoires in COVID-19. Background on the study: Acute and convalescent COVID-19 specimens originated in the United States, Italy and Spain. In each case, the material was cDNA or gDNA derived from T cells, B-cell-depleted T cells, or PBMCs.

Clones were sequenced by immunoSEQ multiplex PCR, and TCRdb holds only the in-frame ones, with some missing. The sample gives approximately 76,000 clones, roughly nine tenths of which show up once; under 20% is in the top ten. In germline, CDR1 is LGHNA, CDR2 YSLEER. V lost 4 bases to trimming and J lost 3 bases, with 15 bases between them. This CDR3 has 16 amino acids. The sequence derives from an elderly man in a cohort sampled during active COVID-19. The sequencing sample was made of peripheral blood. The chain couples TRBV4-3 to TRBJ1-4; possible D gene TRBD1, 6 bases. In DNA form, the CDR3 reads TGCGCCAGCAGCCGCGATGGGGGGGGGCCTAATGAAAAACTGTTTTTT. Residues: CASSRDGGGPNEKLFF.